This T cell receptor beta chain is from a study of shared T cell receptors in the human thymus. The data were produced by immunoSEQ multiplex PCR, yet TCRdb's version contains in-frame clones alone and is incomplete. The sample includes roughly 500,000 clones, about 80% of them seen just once. This sample also belongs to another study, concerning human thymus T cells. From that second work: Thymic material originated from resections removed in the course of corrective heart surgery.

The sequence was obtained from a boy under three years old with a congenital heart defect. The sample comprised thymocytes.

DNA of the CDR3: TGCGCCAGCAGGGTTGGGGAACAGGGGATGGACGAGCAGTACTTC. Its translation is CASRVGEQGMDEQYF. The V and J genes are TRBV4-1 and TRBJ2-7; 7 bases map to TRBD1. Trimming took 6 bases from V and 5 from J; bases not matched to a gene: 13. Germline CDR1 is MGHRA and CDR2 is YSYEKL. The CDR3 covers 15 residues.